These 26 T cell receptor beta chains originate from one sample sequenced in a study of shared clonotypes between healthy human individuals. The data were produced by immunoSEQ multiplex PCR, yet TCRdb's version contains in-frame clones alone and is incomplete. The repertoire holds millions of clones, with roughly 93% as singletons. Sequencing input: naive CD4+ T cells from PBMCs. Subset described: CD45RA+ positively selected. These receptors all stem from a young man in good health. Some clones in this sample may be carry-over from other donors' samples.

This chain connects TRBV12-5 to TRBJ2-2, with 8 positions matching TRBD1. This CDR3 has 15 amino acids. The V gene end was trimmed by 6 bases and the J gene end by 1 base; junction bases not matched to a gene: 4. The germline V gene encodes CDR1 LGHNT and CDR2 FRNRAP. DNA of the CDR3: TGTGCTAGTGGCTCCGGGACAGGGAACACCGGGGAGCTGTTTTTT. Residues: CASGSGTGNTGELFF.

This chain connects TRBV4-3 to TRBJ2-5, with TRBD2 matching 11 bases. The CDR3 is made up of 16 amino acids. V dropped 2 bases and J dropped 5; count of bases not matched to a gene: 7. The germline gives CDR1 LGHNA, CDR2 YSLEER. CDR3 residues: CASSQNPPSGGETQYF. The CDR3, as DNA: TGCGCCAGCAGCCAAAACCCTCCTAGCGGGGGGGAGACCCAGTACTTC.

The rearrangement joins TRBV5-4 to TRBJ2-1; D not certain. This CDR3 is 16 amino acids long. The germline gives CDR1 SGHNT, CDR2 YYREEE (reference sequence). V lost 2 bases to trimming and J lost 3 bases, with 15 bases between them. DNA of the CDR3: TGTGCCAGCAGCTTAGACTTGACGACAAACTACAATGAGCAGTTCTTC. Translating gives CASSLDLTTNYNEQFF.

V usage is TRBV5-4 and J usage is TRBJ2-5, with D unclear. This CDR3 has 17 residues. The V and J ends lost 1 base and 0 bases respectively, with 16 bases between them. Per germline, CDR1 SGHNT and CDR2 YYREEE (reference sequence). The DNA of the CDR3 is TGTGCCAGCAGCTTGTACCCCGAGCCCAGATACCAAGAGACCCAGTACTTC. It is translated as CASSLYPEPRYQETQYF. Looking up the rest from reference TRBV5-4 and TRBJ2-5 gives the full variable domain: ETGVTQSPTHLIKTRGQQVTLRCSSQSGHNTVSWYQQALGQGPQFIFQYYREEENGRGNFPPRFSGLQFPNYSSELNVNALELDDSALYLCASSLYPEPRYQETQYFGPGTRLLVL.

The rearrangement joins TRBV11-2 to TRBJ1-1; TRBD1 aligns across 7 bases. The CDR3 spans 14 residues. The V gene end was trimmed by 5 bases and the J gene end by 8 bases; junction bases not matched to a gene: 11. CDR1 is SGHAT, CDR2 FQNNGV, per germline. The CDR3 DNA follows: TGTGCCAGCAGCCCAACGACAGGGCCTCAAGAAGCTTTCTTT. This encodes CASSPTTGPQEAFF.

V is TRBV14 and J is TRBJ2-3; 7 bases fit TRBD1. This CDR3 contains 13 residues. Per germline, CDR1 SGHDN and CDR2 FVKESK. V lost 2 bases to trimming and J lost 4 bases; unmatched junction nucleotides: 0. The CDR3 protein is CASSQQGADTQYF. CDR3 coding DNA: TGTGCCAGCAGCCAACAGGGGGCAGATACGCAGTATTTT.

V is TRBV6-6 and J is TRBJ2-7; 10 bases map to TRBD2. CDR1 is MNHNY, CDR2 SVGAGI, per germline (reference sequence). The CDR3 runs 15 residues. V lost 6 bases, J lost 2 bases, and 7 bases stayed unmatched. The CDR3 nucleotides read TGTGCCAGCAGACCCGGGACTAGCGTTACCTACGAGCAGTACTTC. Protein sequence: CASRPGTSVTYEQYF.

This clone is a singleton in its sample. The chain couples TRBV10-3 to TRBJ2-1, with 8 bases matching TRBD2. CDR1 and CDR2 from the germline V gene are ENHRY and SYGVKD. With V trimmed by 2 bases and J by 14 bases, 8 bases remained unmatched. The CDR3 runs 13 residues. CDR3 in amino acids: CAISETSGLSKFF. The CDR3 nucleotides are TGTGCCATCAGTGAGACTAGCGGTCTTAGTAAGTTCTTC.

Only one count was recorded for this clone. This chain joins TRBV5-6 and TRBJ1-6; D unresolved. There are 13 residues in the CDR3. Germline CDR1 and CDR2: SGHDT and YYEEEE. Trimming stripped 5 bases from V and 5 bases from J, with 8 bases between. This chain's CDR3 is CASRRADNSPLHF. In DNA form, the CDR3 reads TGTGCCAGCAGGAGAGCTGATAATTCACCCCTCCACTTT.

The chain employs TRBV4-2 and TRBJ2-1, with 8 bases identical to TRBD2. Per germline, CDR1 LGHNA and CDR2 YNFKEQ. The CDR3 has 14 amino acids. V lost 5 bases to trimming and J lost 5 bases; unmatched junction nucleotides: 5. The CDR3 sequence is CASSLFSGDNEQFF. In nucleotides, the CDR3 is TGTGCCAGCAGCTTATTTAGCGGGGACAATGAGCAGTTCTTC.

This chain uses TRBV25-1 with TRBJ2-5; perhaps TRBD2 as D (5 bases). The DNA end favors TRBJ2-7, so the J call may be wrong. The CDR3 is made up of 14 amino acids. CDR1 and CDR2 from the germline V gene are MGHDK and SYGVNS. CDR3 protein: CASSEPGSSYEQYF. Written as DNA, the CDR3 is TGTGCCAGCAGTGAGCCGGGGAGCTCCTACGAGCAGTACTTC.

This clone was counted once. J is TRBJ2-3 and V is TRBV6-5; TRBD1 is a possible D gene (6 bases). Germline V gene data show CDR1 as MNHEY and CDR2 as SVGAGI. The CDR3 is made up of 15 amino acids. V was cut by 2 bases and J by 4 bases, with 13 bases left in between. CDR3 loop: CASSYPRGGPDTQYF. The CDR3 nucleotides read TGTGCCAGCAGTTACCCCAGGGGCGGCCCAGATACGCAGTATTTT.

V gene TRBV15 combines with J gene TRBJ1-2; tentatively, D is TRBD1 (6 bases). Deletions cut 0 bases from V and 4 bases from J, with 15 bases between. CDR3 size: 16 residues. Germline CDR1 LNHNV, CDR2 YYDKDF (reference sequence). The CDR3 here is CATSRERTENFYGYTF. CDR3 sequence (DNA): TGTGCCACCAGCAGAGAAAGGACAGAGAACTTCTATGGCTACACCTTC.

The rearrangement uses TRBV30 and TRBJ2-2, with D maybe TRBD2 (5 bases). The V end lost 4 bases, the J end lost 8 bases, and 17 bases lay between the germline ends. In germline, CDR1 is GTSNPN, CDR2 SVGIG (reference sequence). This CDR3 contains 14 residues. DNA for the CDR3: TGTGCCTGGACATCGGGGTGGCACGGTGGGGAGCTGTTTTTT. This sequence encodes CAWTSGWHGGELFF.

The genes are TRBV29-1 and TRBJ2-3; TRBD1 matches 7 bases. This CDR3 region has 15 residues. V was pared by 4 bases and J by 5 bases, with 12 bases of the junction left unmatched. The germline V gene encodes CDR1 SQVTM and CDR2 ANQGSEA. CDR3 DNA: TGCAGCGTTGTAGGGGGAGACAGGGTGGGAGATACGCAGTATTTT. It yields the protein CSVVGGDRVGDTQYF.

Comments on this clone: The sample holds other DNA sequences that translate to the same CDR3. This chain links TRBV25-1 with TRBJ2-2; possibly TRBD2 for D (5 bases). This CDR3 region has 15 residues. Germline V lookup: CDR1 MGHDK, CDR2 SYGVNS. The V end lost 6 bases, the J end lost 4 bases, and 15 bases lay between the germline ends. The chain's CDR3 is CASSGPRDSTGELFF. CDR3 coding DNA: TGTGCCAGCAGCGGACCCCGGGATTCCACCGGGGAGCTGTTTTTT.

This chain uses TRBV9 with TRBJ2-7; D perhaps matches TRBD1 (7 bases). The CDR3 runs to 15 residues. The V gene lost 4 bases and the J gene lost 3 bases, with 17 bases spanning the gap. In germline, CDR1 is SGDLS, CDR2 YYNGEE. This CDR3 reads CASSPWTGGDYEQYF. In DNA form, the CDR3 reads TGTGCCAGCAGCCCCTGGACAGGAGGGGACTACGAGCAGTACTTC.

In this sample, this clone turned up once. V gene TRBV28 combines with J gene TRBJ2-7; 7 nucleotides agree with TRBD1. Per the germline V gene, CDR1 is MDHEN and CDR2 is SYDVKM. V gave up 4 bases and J gave up 0 bases; unmatched junction bases: 6. The CDR3 runs to 15 residues. In nucleotides, the CDR3 is TGTGCCAGCAGTTCTTCCGGGACAGACTCCTACGAGCAGTACTTC. Its protein product is CASSSSGTDSYEQYF.

The genes are TRBV7-9 and TRBJ2-1; 15 bases agree with TRBD2. Germline V gene sequence: CDR1 SEHNR, CDR2 FQNEAQ (reference sequence). After removal of 6 bases from V and 9 bases from J, the junction contained 6 bases not matched to a gene. The length of the CDR3 is 15 residues. The CDR3 DNA follows: TGTGCCAGCAGAAGGACTAGCGGGAGGGCCACTGAGCAGTTCTTC. The encoded protein is CASRRTSGRATEQFF. The full variable domain, in which reference TRBV7-9 and TRBJ2-1 provide the parts outside the CDR3, is DTGVSQNPRHKITKRGQNVTFRCDPISEHNRLYWYRQTLGQGPEFLTYFQNEAQLEKSRLLSDRFSAERPKGSFSTLEIQRTEQGDSAMYLCASRRTSGRATEQFFGPGTRLTVL.

This sequence joins TRBV2 and TRBJ2-7; weak D call: TRBD2 (6 bases). CDR1 is SNHLY and CDR2 is FYNNEI in the germline V gene. The germline V and J ends were trimmed by 6 bases and 3 bases, with 12 bases remaining between them. The CDR3 has 13 residues. The CDR3 DNA sequence: TGTGCCAGCAGAGAGACTAGTTTCTACGAGCAGTACTTC. Its protein product is CASRETSFYEQYF. Complete variable domain (other parts from reference TRBV2 and TRBJ2-7): EPEVTQTPSHQVTQMGQEVILRCVPISNHLYFYWYRQILGQKVEFLVSFYNNEISEKSEIFDDQFSVERPDGSNFTLKIRSTKLEDSAMYFCASRETSFYEQYFGPGTRLTVT.

This chain links TRBV4-3 with TRBJ1-6, with D unclear. Germline V gene sequence: CDR1 LGHNA, CDR2 YSLEER. There are 13 residues in the CDR3. V was pared by 0 bases and J by 7 bases, with 4 bases between. The CDR3: CASSQELNSPLHF. CDR3 DNA: TGCGCCAGCAGCCAAGAATTGAATTCACCCCTCCACTTT.

The chain's CDR3 is CASSSSGTGGSTQYF. In nucleotides, the CDR3 is TGCGCCAGCAGCTCATCCGGGACGGGGGGAAGTACGCAGTATTTT. The V and J genes are TRBV5-1 and TRBJ2-3, with TRBD2 identical over 7 bases. Trimming took 3 bases from V and 8 from J; bases not matched to a gene: 12. The CDR3 covers 15 residues. The germline V gene has CDR1 SGHRS and CDR2 YFSETQ.

The V gene is TRBV18, the J gene TRBJ2-4, with D uncertain. Per the germline V gene, CDR1 is KGHSH and CDR2 is LQKENI. Trimming left V 0 bases short and J 0 bases short, with 6 bases between. CDR3 length: 15 amino acids. The CDR3 loop is CASSPPQLAKNIQYF. CDR3 sequence (DNA): TGTGCCAGCTCACCACCCCAGCTAGCCAAAAACATTCAGTACTTC.

The V call is TRBV28, the J call TRBJ2-1, with 7 nucleotides matching TRBD2. The length of the CDR3 is 17 residues. The V and J ends lost 6 bases and 1 base, in that order; junction bases with no gene match: 12. The germline gives CDR1 MDHEN, CDR2 SYDVKM. DNA of the CDR3: TGTGCCAGCAGGGGGGAGGGTAGGGAGGGTTCCTACAATGAGCAGTTCTTC. Its translation is CASRGEGREGSYNEQFF.

This chain joins TRBV9 and TRBJ2-1; possible D gene TRBD2, 5 bases. This CDR3 is built from 13 residues. V lost 2 bases to trimming and J lost 5 bases, with 8 bases between them. Germline-derived CDR1 and CDR2 are SGDLS and YYNGEE. This chain's CDR3 is CASSVAGNNEQFF. The CDR3 DNA reads TGTGCCAGCAGCGTCGCCGGGAACAATGAGCAGTTCTTC.

J is TRBJ1-2 and V is TRBV18; D is perhaps TRBD1 (5 bases). The germline V and J ends were trimmed by 3 bases and 7 bases, with 12 bases remaining between them. This CDR3 region has 13 residues. The V gene's germline CDR1 is KGHSH and CDR2 LQKENI. CDR3 sequence reads: CASSPSAGGGYTF. The CDR3, as DNA: TGTGCCAGCTCACCGTCCGCGGGGGGTGGCTACACCTTC.